Included here is one TCR beta chain sequence, with context. Its antigen specificity is not known. Base qualities are not provided; no much larger clone lies one nucleotide away. Enrolling through a virtual design, the prospective study's participants ranged in age from roughly 18 to 100 years and lived across more than 20 United States geographic areas. To assign participants to cohorts, the prospective study relied on clinical history that participants themselves reported in a screening survey and a study questionnaire. ImmuneRACE Cohort 3 recovered participants were defined by two consecutive negative NP/OP PCR tests, healthcare professional clearance, or symptom resolution. Each participant in the prospective study had whole blood, serum and a nasopharyngeal or oropharyngeal swab collected by mobile phlebotomists. Prospective study participants could optionally give additional blood draws and questionnaires over an approximately two-month period. Before DNA extraction, blood samples from the prospective study were shipped at room temperature or frozen.

From cysteine to phenylalanine, the CDR3 is 11 amino acids long. Only the CDR3 region is kept as DNA, spanning 33 bases read in frame from base 1. CDR1 and CDR2 (MNHEY, SVGAGI) derive from the germline V gene. The junction shows trimming of 8 bases on V and 13 bases on J, plus 17 bases between the germline ends. The data derive from a study of blood T cell repertoires in COVID-19 (dated by TCRdb to the early 2020s). With respect to the entire study: Samples covering the acute and convalescent phases of COVID-19 were provided by collaborators in the United States, Italy and Spain. Where available, HLA class I and class II types were taken from metadata supplied by the sample provider and were not determined by assay-based typing. Samples were obtained from the ongoing ImmuneRACE study (first 160 participants) and from over a thousand subjects provided by 6 global collaborators. The repertoires were made available in a free public database intended to serve as a resource for research on the immune response to SARS-CoV-2. Subjects who had been exposed to COVID-19, were actively infected with it, or had recovered from it provided the deeply sampled blood TCRbeta repertoires that made up the dataset. A de-identified subject ID, COVID-19 status, age in years and sex were almost always included in the sample metadata. The prospective study material was composed of cDNA or gDNA derived from T cells, B-cell-depleted T cells, or PBMCs.

The immunoSEQ Assay, a bias-controlled multiplex PCR, was used to amplify TCRbeta CDR3 regions from genomic DNA. The original pipeline was this. The number of nucleated cells in each sample was estimated from the amplification of reference gene primers within the assay. To quantify the absolute abundance of each unique TCRbeta CDR3 rearrangement, sequence reads were collapsed and filtered. For each sample, productive Simpson clonality was calculated as the square root of Simpson's diversity index across productive rearrangements. Held by TCRdb, this immuneACCESS table contains in-frame sequences only and omits some clones. Under half of the omission traces to an unresolved V gene where checked; the cause of the rest is unknown. The DNA was the basis for D and trimming; V, J and clone size are from that table. For this sample there are approximately 170,000 clones; approximately 84% appear just once. The ten largest clonotypes hold about 3.5% of the sample.

What the authors observed across the whole study: The quantity of clinical and demographic metadata differed by source and by participant and was supplied without curation.

The rearranged chain carries TRBV6-5 and TRBJ1-1, and possibly TRBD1, on 6 matching bases. This clonotype was obtained from a woman younger than 45 who had recovered from COVID-19. The sample consisted of PBMCs or T cells enriched from blood (not recorded which). At the DNA level, the sequence is TGTGCCAGCTCTTCAGGGGCCCTTGATTTCTTT. Its translation reads: CASSSGALDFF.